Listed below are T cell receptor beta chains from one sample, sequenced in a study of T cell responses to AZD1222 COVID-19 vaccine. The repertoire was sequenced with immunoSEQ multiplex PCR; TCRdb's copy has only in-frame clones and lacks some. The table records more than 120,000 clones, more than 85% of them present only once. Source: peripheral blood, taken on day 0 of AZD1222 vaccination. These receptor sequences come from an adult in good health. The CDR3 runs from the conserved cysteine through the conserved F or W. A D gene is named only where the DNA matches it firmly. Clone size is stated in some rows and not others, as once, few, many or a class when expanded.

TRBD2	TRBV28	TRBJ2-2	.	CASSLSGLARNTGELFF	TGTGCCAGCAGTTTATCTGGACTAGCCAGGAACACCGGGGAGCTGTTTTTT
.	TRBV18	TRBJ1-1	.	CASSGLGQNEAFF	TGTGCCAGCTCAGGACTCGGACAGAATGAAGCTTTCTTT
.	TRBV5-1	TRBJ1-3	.	CASSLGTGSSGNTIYF	TGCGCCAGCAGCTTGGGAACAGGGTCCTCTGGAAACACCATATATTTT
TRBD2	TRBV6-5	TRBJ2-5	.	CASSQLAGPRGTQYF	TGTGCCAGCAGCCAACTAGCGGGCCCTCGGGGGACCCAGTACTTC
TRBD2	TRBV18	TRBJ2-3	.	CASSPTSGYSTDTQYF	TGTGCCAGCTCACCGACTAGCGGATATAGCACAGATACGCAGTATTTT
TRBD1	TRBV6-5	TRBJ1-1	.	CASSSGTGDVNTEAFF	TGTGCCAGCAGTTCCGGGACAGGAGACGTCAACACTGAAGCTTTCTTT
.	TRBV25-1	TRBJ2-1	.	CASSDTPGAVNEQFF	TGTGCCAGCAGTGATACCCCGGGAGCGGTAAATGAGCAGTTCTTC
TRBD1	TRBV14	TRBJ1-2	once	CASSQGGRGRADGYTF	TGTGCCAGCAGCCAAGGCGGCAGGGGGCGAGCTGATGGCTACACCTTC
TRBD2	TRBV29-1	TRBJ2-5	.	CSVPGGETQYF	TGCAGCGTTCCCGGGGGGGAGACCCAGTACTTC
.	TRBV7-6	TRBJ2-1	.	CASSSLPSHNEQFF	TGTGCCAGCAGCTCCCTTCCCTCGCACAATGAGCAGTTCTTC
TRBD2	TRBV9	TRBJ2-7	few	CASSERLAGEGEQYF	TGTGCCAGCAGCGAAAGACTAGCGGGGGAGGGAGAGCAGTACTTC
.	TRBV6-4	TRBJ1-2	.	CASSDGRAGYTF	TGTGCCAGCAGTGACGGCCGAGCGGGCTACACCTTC
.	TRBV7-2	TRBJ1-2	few	CASSPGLGSGYTF	TGTGCCAGCAGCCCGGGCTTGGGGTCGGGCTACACCTTC
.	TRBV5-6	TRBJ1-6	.	CASSSVGHLVLHF	TGTGCCAGCAGCTCCGTGGGCCACCTGGTCCTCCACTTT
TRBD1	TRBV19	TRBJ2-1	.	CASTRPFGDSSYNEQFF	TGTGCCAGTACTAGGCCCTTTGGGGACAGCTCCTACAATGAGCAGTTCTTC
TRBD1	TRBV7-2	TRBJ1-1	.	CASSLDQGATEAFF	TGTGCCAGCAGCTTAGATCAGGGGGCTACTGAAGCTTTCTTT
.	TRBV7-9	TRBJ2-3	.	CASSLANIRSDTQYF	TGTGCCAGCAGCTTAGCAAACATTAGGTCAGATACGCAGTATTTT
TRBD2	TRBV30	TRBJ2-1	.	CAWRVGGSSYNEQFF	TGTGCCTGGAGGGTCGGCGGGAGTTCCTACAATGAGCAGTTCTTC
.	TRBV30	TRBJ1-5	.	CAWTSGRTNQPQHF	TGTGCCTGGACCAGCGGCAGAACAAATCAGCCCCAGCATTTT
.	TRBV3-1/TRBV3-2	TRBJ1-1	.	CASSQGGRGAFF	TGTGCCAGCAGCCAGGGGGGGCGGGGAGCTTTCTTT
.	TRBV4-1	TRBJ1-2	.	CASSQDIAREGSGYTF	TGCGCCAGCAGCCAAGATATTGCCAGAGAAGGGTCTGGCTACACCTTC
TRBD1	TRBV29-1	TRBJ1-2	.	CSLDRVNGYTF	TGCAGCCTAGACAGGGTGAATGGCTACACCTTC
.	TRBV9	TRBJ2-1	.	CASSPRPANEQFF	TGTGCCAGCAGCCCACGACCCGCAAATGAGCAGTTCTTC
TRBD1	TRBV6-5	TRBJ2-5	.	CASSRLEGGGETQYF	TGTGCCAGCAGCCGCCTTGAAGGGGGCGGGGAGACCCAGTACTTC
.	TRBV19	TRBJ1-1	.	CASERGAGGSEAFF	TGTGCCAGTGAGAGGGGCGCAGGTGGGTCTGAAGCTTTCTTT
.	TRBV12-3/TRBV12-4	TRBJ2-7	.	CASSQGYEQYF	TGTGCCAGCAGTCAGGGCTACGAGCAGTACTTC
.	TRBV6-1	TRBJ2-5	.	CASSEWGYQETQYF	TGTGCCAGCAGTGAATGGGGGTACCAAGAGACCCAGTACTTC
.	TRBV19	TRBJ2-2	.	CASSSGTGELFF	TGTGCCAGTAGTAGCGGGACGGGGGAGCTGTTTTTT
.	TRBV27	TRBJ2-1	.	CASSSLLSNEQFF	TGTGCCAGCAGTTCCTTACTATCTAATGAGCAGTTCTTC